This T cell receptor beta chain was retrieved from a study of cytomegalovirus exposure and HLA in healthy donors. Study conclusions and caveats: Later analysis identified a missense DCLRE1C variant that was linked to TCR beta V- and J-gene trimming.

This PCR relied on a set of 60 Vbeta primers and 13 Jbeta primers. Sequencing was performed with immunoSEQ multiplex PCR; in TCRdb, only in-frame clones are kept and a portion is missing. Among about 82,000 clones, about 70% were seen once, and the ten largest hold about 8%. Unmatched junction bases numbered 14, after V lost 6 bases and J lost 4 bases. This CDR3 has 16 amino acids. Germline CDR1 is SNHLY and CDR2 is FYNNEI. Turning to this clone: Its antigen is still unknown.

The sample taken for sequencing was PBMCs. This clonotype originated in a man in his 60s in good health and CMV-seronegative. J is TRBJ2-5 and V is TRBV2; 7 nucleotides align to TRBD2. CDR3 region: CASRLAWRGSGETQYF. CDR3 DNA: TGTGCCAGCAGGCTTGCTTGGCGGGGGTCAGGAGAGACCCAGTACTTC.